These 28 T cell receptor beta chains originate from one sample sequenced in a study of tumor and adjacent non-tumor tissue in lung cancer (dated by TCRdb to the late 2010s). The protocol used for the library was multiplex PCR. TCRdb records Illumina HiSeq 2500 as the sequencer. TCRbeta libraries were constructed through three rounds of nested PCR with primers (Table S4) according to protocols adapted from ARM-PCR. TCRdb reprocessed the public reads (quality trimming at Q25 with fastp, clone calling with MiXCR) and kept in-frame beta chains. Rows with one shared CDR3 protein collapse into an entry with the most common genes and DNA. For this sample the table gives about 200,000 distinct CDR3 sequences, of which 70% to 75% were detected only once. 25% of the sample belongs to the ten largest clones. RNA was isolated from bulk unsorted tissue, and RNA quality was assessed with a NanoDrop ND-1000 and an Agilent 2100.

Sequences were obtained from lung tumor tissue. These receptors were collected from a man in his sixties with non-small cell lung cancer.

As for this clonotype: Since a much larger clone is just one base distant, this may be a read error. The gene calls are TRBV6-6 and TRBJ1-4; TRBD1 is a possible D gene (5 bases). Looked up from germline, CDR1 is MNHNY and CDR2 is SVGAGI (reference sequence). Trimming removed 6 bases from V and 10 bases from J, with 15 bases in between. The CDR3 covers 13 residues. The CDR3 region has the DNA TGTGCCAGCAGCTGGGGGGGAGAGGGAAAACTGTTTTTT. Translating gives CASSWGGEGKLFF.

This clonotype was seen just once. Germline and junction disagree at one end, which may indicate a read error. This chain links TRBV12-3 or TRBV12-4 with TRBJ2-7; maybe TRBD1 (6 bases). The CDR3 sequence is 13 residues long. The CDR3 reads CASSFVGGYELYF. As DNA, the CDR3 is TGTGCCAGCAGTTTTGTTGGGGGCTACGAGCTGTACTTC.

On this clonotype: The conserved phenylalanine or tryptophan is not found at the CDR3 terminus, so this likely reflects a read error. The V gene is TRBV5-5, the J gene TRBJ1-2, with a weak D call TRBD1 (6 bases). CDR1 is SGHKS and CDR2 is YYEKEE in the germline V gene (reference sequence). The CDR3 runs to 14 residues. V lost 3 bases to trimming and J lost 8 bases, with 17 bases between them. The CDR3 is CASSSTTGIGGYTL. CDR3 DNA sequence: TGTGCCAGCAGCTCAACTACAGGGATCGGAGGCTACACCTTA.

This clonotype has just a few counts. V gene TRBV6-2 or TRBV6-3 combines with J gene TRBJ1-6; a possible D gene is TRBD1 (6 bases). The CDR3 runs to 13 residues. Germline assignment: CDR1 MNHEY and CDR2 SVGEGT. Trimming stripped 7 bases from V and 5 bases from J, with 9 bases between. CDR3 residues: CASTGQHNSPLHF. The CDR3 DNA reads TGTGCCAGCACCGGACAGCATAATTCACCCCTCCACTTT.

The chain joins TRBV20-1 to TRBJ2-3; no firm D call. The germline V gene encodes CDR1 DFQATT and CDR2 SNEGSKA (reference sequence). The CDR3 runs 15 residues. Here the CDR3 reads CGVRLLAETTDTQYF. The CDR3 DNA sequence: TGCGGTGTTAGACTGCTGGCGGAAACGACAGATACGCAGTATTTT.

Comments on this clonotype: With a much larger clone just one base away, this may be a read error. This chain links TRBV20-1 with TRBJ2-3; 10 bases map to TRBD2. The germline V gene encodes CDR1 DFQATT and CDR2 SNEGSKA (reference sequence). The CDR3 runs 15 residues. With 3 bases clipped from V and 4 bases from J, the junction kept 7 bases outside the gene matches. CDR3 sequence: CSARLSGRNSDTQYF. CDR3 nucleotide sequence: TGCAGTGCTAGGCTTAGCGGGAGGAACTCAGATACGCAGTATTTT.

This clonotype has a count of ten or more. The CDR3 spells CSARVPGPGLPYNEQFF. CDR3 nucleotides: TGCAGTGCTAGGGTCCCTGGCCCAGGCTTACCCTACAATGAGCAGTTCTTC. The chain combines TRBV20-1 with TRBJ2-1; D is unresolved. CDR1 DFQATT and CDR2 SNEGSKA come from the germline V gene (reference sequence). V shed 3 bases and J shed 2 bases, with 20 bases lying between them. The length of the CDR3 is 17 residues.

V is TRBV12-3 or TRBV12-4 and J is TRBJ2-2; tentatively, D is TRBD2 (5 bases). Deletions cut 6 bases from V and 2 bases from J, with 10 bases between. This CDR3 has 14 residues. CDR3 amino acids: CASSYTRNTGELFF. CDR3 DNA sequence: TGTGCCAGCAGCTACACTAGAAACACCGGGGAGCTGTTTTTT.

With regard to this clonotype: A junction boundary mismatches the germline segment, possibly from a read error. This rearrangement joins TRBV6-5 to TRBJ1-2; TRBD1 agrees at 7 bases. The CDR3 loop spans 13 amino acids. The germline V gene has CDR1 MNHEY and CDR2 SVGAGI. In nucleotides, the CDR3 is TGTGCCAGCGCCCAAGGGACAGTCTATGGCCACACCTTC. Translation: CASAQGTVYGHTF.

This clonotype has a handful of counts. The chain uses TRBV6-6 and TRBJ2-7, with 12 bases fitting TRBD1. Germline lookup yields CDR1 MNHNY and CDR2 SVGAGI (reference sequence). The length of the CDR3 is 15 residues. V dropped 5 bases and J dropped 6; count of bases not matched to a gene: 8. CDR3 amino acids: CASSRPGQGASEQYF. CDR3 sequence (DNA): TGTGCCAGCAGTAGACCGGGACAGGGGGCGTCCGAGCAGTACTTC.

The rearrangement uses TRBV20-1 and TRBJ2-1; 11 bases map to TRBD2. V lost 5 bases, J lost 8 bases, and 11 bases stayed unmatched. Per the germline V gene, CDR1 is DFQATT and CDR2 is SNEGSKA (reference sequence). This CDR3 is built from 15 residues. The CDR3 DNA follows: TGCAGTGCTGCCCCCTTAGCGGGGGGGCAGCATGAGCAGTTCTTC. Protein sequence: CSAAPLAGGQHEQFF.

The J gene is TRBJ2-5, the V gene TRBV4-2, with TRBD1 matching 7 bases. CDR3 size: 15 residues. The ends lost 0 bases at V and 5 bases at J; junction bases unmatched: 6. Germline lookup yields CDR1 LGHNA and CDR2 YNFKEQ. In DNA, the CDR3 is TGTGCCAGCAGCCAAGATAGACAGGGTTGGGAGACCCAGTACTTC. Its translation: CASSQDRQGWETQYF.

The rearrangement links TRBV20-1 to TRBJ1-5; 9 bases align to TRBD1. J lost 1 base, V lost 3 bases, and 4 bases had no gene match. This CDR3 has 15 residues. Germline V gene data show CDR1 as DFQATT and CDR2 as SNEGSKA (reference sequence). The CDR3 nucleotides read TGCAGTGCTAGGGATACAGGGGGCAGCAATCAGCCCCAGCATTTT. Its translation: CSARDTGGSNQPQHF.

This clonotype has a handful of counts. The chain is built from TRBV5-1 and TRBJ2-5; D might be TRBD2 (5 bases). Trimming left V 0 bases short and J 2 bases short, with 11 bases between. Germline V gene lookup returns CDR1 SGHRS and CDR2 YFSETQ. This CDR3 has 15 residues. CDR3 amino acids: CASSLDAGEQETQYF. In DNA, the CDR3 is TGCGCCAGCAGCTTGGACGCGGGCGAACAAGAGACCCAGTACTTC.

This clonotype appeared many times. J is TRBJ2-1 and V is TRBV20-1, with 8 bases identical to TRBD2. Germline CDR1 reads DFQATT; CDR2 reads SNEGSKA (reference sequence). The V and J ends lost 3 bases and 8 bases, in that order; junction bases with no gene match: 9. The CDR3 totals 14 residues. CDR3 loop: CSASLRGGRHEQFF. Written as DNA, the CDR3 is TGCAGTGCTAGTCTCCGGGGGGGCCGCCATGAGCAGTTCTTC.

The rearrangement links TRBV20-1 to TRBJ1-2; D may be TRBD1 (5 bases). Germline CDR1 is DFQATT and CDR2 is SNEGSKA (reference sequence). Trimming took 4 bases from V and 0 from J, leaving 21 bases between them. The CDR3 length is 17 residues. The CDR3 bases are TGCAGTGCTATCTCTTTAGGGGCAGTGTTTGCTAACTATGGCTACACCTTC. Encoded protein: CSAISLGAVFANYGYTF.

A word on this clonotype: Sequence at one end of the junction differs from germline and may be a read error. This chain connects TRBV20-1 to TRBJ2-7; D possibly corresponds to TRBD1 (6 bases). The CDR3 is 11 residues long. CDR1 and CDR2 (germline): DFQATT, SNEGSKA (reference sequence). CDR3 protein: CGARDIYEQYF. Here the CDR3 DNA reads TGCGGTGCTAGGGACATATACGAGCAGTACTTC.

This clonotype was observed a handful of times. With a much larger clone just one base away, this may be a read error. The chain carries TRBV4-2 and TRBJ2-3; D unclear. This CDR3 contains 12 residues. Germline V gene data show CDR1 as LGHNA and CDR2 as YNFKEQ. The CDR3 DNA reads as TGTGTCAGCAGCCAAGACACAGATACGCAGTATTTT. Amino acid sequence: CVSSQDTDTQYF.

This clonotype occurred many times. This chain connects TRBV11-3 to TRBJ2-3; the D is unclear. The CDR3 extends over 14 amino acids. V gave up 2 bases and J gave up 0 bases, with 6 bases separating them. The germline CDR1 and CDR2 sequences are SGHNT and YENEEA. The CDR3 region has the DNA TGTGCCAGCAGCTTAAGAAGGAGCACAGATACGCAGTATTTT. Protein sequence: CASSLRRSTDTQYF. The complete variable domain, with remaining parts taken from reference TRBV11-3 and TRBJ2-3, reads EAGVVQSPRYKIIEKKQPVAFWCNPISGHNTLYWYLQNLGQGPELLIRYENEEAVDDSQLPKDRFSAERLKGVDSTLKIQPAELGDSAVYLCASSLRRSTDTQYFGPGTRLTVL.

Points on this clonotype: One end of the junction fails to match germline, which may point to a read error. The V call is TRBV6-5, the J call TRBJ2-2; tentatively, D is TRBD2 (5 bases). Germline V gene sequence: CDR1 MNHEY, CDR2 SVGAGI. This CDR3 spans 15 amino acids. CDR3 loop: CASSHGRKSTGKLFF. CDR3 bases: TGTGCCAGCAGCCATGGACGAAAGAGCACCGGGAAGCTGTTTTTT.

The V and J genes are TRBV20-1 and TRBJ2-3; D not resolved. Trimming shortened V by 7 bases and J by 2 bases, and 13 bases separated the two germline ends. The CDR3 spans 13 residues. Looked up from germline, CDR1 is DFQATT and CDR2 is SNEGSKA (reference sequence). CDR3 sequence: CSVSRLDTDTQYF. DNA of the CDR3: TGCAGTGTTAGTCGGCTGGACACAGATACGCAGTATTTT.

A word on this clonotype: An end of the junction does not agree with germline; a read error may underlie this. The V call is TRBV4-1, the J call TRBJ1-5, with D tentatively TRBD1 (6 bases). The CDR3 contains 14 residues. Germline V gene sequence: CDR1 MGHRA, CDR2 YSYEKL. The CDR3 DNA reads TGCGCCAGCAGCCAAGGCGGGGGCGTTCAGCCCCGGCATTTT. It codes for CASSQGGGVQPRHF.

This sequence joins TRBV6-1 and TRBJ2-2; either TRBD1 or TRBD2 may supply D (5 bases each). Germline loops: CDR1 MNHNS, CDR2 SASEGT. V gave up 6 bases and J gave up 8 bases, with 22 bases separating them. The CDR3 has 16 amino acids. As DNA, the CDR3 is TGTGCCAGCAGCCCCGGGACCTCGGACCGGAGAGGGGAGCTGTTTTTT. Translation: CASSPGTSDRRGELFF.

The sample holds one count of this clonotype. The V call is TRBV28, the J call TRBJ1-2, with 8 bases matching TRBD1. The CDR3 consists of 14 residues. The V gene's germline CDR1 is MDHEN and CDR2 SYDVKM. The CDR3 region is CVNSFPGQDYGYTF. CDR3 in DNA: TGTGTCAACAGTTTCCCGGGACAGGACTATGGCTACACCTTC.

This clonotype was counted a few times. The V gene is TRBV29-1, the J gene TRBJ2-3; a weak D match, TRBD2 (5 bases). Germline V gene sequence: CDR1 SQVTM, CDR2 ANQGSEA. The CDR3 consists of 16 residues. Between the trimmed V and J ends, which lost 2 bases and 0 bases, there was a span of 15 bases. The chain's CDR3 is CSVELEAARSTDTQYF. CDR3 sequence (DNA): TGCAGCGTTGAATTAGAAGCGGCGAGGAGCACAGATACGCAGTATTTT.

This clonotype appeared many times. DNA for the CDR3: TGTGCCAGCAGTCCCACCGACAGGGTGGGGGCCAACGTCCTGACTTTC. This encodes CASSPTDRVGANVLTF. The genes are TRBV12-3 or TRBV12-4 and TRBJ2-6, with 7 bases aligning to TRBD1. Trimming at V came to 5 bases and at J to 4 bases, leaving 8 bases not matched to a gene. The CDR3 is made up of 16 amino acids.

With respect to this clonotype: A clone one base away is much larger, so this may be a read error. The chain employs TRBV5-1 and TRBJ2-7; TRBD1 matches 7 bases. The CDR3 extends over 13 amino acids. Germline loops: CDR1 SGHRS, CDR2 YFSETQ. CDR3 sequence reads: CARSLNEGAEQYF. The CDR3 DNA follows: TGCGCCAGGAGCTTGAATGAGGGGGCCGAGCAGTACTTC.

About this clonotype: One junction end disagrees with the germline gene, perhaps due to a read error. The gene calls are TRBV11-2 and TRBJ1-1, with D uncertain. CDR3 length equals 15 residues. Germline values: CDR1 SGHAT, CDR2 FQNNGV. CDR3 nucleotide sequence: TGTGCCGGCAGTTTAGAAGGTGGGGTTAGCACTGAAGCTTTCTTT. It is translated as CAGSLEGGVSTEAFF.